Below, 7 T cell receptor beta chains from the same sample are listed, as sequenced in a study of blood T cell repertoires in COVID-19. Measured with immunoSEQ multiplex PCR; TCRdb has only the in-frame clones, and not every one. The sample has approximately 360,000 clones, 89% seen once. The source material was peripheral blood. The source of these receptors is a man between 40 and 49 years old with acute or convalescent COVID-19.

The V and J genes are TRBV7-8 and TRBJ2-3, with D perhaps TRBD2 (5 bases). The CDR3 is 14 residues long. Germline V gene sequence: CDR1 SGHVS, CDR2 FQNEAQ. The V and J ends lost 3 bases and 3 bases respectively, with 10 bases between them. The CDR3 loop reads CASSFISGTDTQYF. The CDR3 bases are TGTGCCAGCAGCTTTATCTCGGGGACAGATACGCAGTATTTT.

This CDR3 is CASSSLGLAGLQETQYF. CDR3 nucleotide sequence: TGTGCCAGCAGCTCCTTGGGACTAGCGGGTTTGCAAGAGACCCAGTACTTC. The chain recombines TRBV7-9 with TRBJ2-5; 12 bases are a match to TRBD2. Germline assignment: CDR1 SEHNR and CDR2 FQNEAQ (reference sequence). The CDR3 totals 17 residues. Trimming removed 4 bases from V and 2 bases from J; junction bases left unmatched: 8.

V gene TRBV4-1 combines with J gene TRBJ1-5; tentative D call: TRBD1 (6 bases). The germline V gene has CDR1 MGHRA and CDR2 YSYEKL. The V end was cut by 1 base, the J end by 4 bases, with 11 bases between. There are 15 residues in the CDR3. The CDR3 spells CASSQGDRSNQPQHF. CDR3 sequence (DNA): TGCGCCAGCAGCCAAGGCGACAGGAGTAATCAGCCCCAGCATTTT.

The CDR3, as DNA: TGTGCCAGCAGCCAAGGACTAGCGGGAGTATACGAGCAGTACTTC. Translation gives CASSQGLAGVYEQYF. The chain employs TRBV7-8 and TRBJ2-7; 13 bases are a match to TRBD2. CDR3 size: 15 residues. Looked up from germline, CDR1 is SGHVS and CDR2 is FQNEAQ. With 5 bases clipped from V and 4 bases from J, the junction kept 5 bases outside the gene matches.

This rearrangement joins TRBV3-1 (or the pseudogene TRBV3-2) to TRBJ1-4, with TRBD1 identical over 7 bases. CDR1 LGHDT and CDR2 YNNKEL come from the germline V gene (reference sequence). The CDR3 has 15 residues. V lost 4 bases and J lost 3; bases outside the gene matches: 5. In DNA, the CDR3 is TGTGCCAGCAGCCTTACAGGGGTTCCTAATGAAAAACTGTTTTTT. Amino acids: CASSLTGVPNEKLFF.

A single count supports this clone. This sequence joins TRBV5-4 and TRBJ1-1; the D gene is possibly TRBD1 (5 bases). CDR3 length equals 12 residues. Trimming removed 3 bases at V and 8 bases at J, with 11 bases between. CDR1 and CDR2 (germline): SGHNT, YYREEE (reference sequence). The CDR3 region is CASSSGRTEAFF. The CDR3 DNA reads as TGTGCCAGCAGCTCTGGCAGGACAGAAGCTTTCTTT.

This chain connects TRBV12-3 or TRBV12-4 to TRBJ1-2; tentative D call: TRBD1 (5 bases). The CDR3 has 13 amino acids. Trimming removed 5 bases from V and 8 bases from J, with 15 bases in between. CDR3 DNA: TGTGCCAGCAGTCCCCTGTGGGGCCGCGGCTACACCTTC. It translates to CASSPLWGRGYTF.